This T cell receptor (beta chain) was profiled in a study of cytomegalovirus exposure and HLA in healthy donors. Study summary: Approximately 85 million unique TCRs from HLA-typed donors were held in an early release of data.

Researchers ran the PCR with 60 Vbeta and 13 Jbeta primers. As originally analysed: Later work found 80 million to 85 million unique TCR beta chains, with 9.5 million to 11 million shared. The method was immunoSEQ multiplex PCR; TCRdb's version includes in-frame clones alone and lacks a portion of them. The V and J calls and clone size come from that table; D and trimming were worked out from the DNA. The profile shows around 150,000 clones, roughly three quarters of them singletons. General observations from the study: Per a later analysis, 18,000 or so TCR beta sequences showed association with HLA alleles at 0.05 false discovery rate. Some TCR beta chains (164 of them) were listed as cytomegalovirus-associated.

Germline CDR1 and CDR2: SGHTA and FQGTGA. The CDR3 sequence is 13 residues long. J lost 4 bases, V lost 9 bases, and 7 bases had no gene match. As concerns this clone: No antigen is known for it.

The V gene is TRBV7-3, the J gene TRBJ2-5, with 8 bases identical to TRBD2. This receptor was obtained from a man between 25 and 39 years old in good health and CMV-seronegative. Sequenced material: PBMCs. For the CDR3, the DNA is TGTGCCAGTGGACTAGCCCGCGGAGAGACCCAGTACTTC. Translated, it gives CASGLARGETQYF. The variable domain in full, completed from reference TRBV7-3 and TRBJ2-5, reads GAGVSQTPSNKVTEKGKYVELRCDPISGHTALYWYRQSLGQGPEFLIYFQGTGAADDSGLPNDRFFAVRPEGSVSTLKIQRTERGDSAVYLCASGLARGETQYFGPGTRLLVL.